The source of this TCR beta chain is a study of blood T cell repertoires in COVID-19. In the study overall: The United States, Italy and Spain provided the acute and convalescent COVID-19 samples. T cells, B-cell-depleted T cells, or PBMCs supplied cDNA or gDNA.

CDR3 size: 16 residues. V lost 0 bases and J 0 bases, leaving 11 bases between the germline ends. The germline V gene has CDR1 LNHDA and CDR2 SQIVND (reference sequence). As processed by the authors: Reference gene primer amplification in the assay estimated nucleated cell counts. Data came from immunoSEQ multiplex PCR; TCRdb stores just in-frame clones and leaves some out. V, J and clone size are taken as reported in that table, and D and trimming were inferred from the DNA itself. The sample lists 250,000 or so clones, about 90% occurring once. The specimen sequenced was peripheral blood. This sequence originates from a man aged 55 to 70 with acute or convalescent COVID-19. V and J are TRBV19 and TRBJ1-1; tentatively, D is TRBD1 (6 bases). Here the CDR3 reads CASSIDGGHLNTEAFF. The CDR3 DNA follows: TGTGCCAGTAGTATAGATGGGGGACACCTGAACACTGAAGCTTTCTTT.